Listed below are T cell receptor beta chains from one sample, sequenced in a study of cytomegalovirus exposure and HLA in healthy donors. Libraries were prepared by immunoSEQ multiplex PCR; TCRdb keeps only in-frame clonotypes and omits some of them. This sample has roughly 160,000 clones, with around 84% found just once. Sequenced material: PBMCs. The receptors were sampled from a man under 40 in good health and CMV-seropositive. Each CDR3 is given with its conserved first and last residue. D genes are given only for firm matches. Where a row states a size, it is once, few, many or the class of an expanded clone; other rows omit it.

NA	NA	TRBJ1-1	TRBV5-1	CASSSIGGDTEAFF	TGCGCCAGCAGCTCCATCGGAGGGGACACTGAAGCTTTCTTT
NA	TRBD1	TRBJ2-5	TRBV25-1	CASSTRTGGKETQYF	TGTGCCAGCAGTACCCGGACAGGGGGAAAGGAGACCCAGTACTTC
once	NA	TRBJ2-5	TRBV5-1	CASSLDGTLQETQYF	TGCGCCAGCAGCTTGGACGGGACACTACAAGAGACCCAGTACTTC
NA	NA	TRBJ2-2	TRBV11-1	CASSWTRATGELFF	TGTGCCAGCAGCTGGACCAGGGCCACCGGGGAGCTGTTTTTT
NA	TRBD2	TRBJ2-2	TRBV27	CASSSRLAGVNTGELFF	TGTGCCAGCAGTTCGAGACTAGCGGGAGTCAACACCGGGGAGCTGTTTTTT
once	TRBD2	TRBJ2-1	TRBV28	CASSQGLQLRYNEQFF	TGTGCCAGCAGCCAGGGACTACAGCTAAGATACAATGAGCAGTTCTTC
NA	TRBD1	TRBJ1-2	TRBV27	CASSFDRGRRGGYTF	TGTGCCAGCAGTTTTGACAGGGGGCGTAGGGGGGGCTACACCTTC
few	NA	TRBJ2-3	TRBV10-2	CASTLSGAQDTQYF	TGCGCCAGCACTCTATCTGGGGCCCAAGATACGCAGTATTTT
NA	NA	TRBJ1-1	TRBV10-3	CAIRNGETTEAFF	TGTGCCATCAGGAATGGAGAGACCACTGAAGCTTTCTTT
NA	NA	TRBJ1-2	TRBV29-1	CSVERGNYGYTF	TGCAGCGTTGAAAGGGGGAACTATGGCTACACCTTC
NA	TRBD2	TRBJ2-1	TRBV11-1	CASSHPQRDFNEQFF	TGTGCCAGCAGCCATCCCCAGCGGGACTTCAATGAGCAGTTCTTC
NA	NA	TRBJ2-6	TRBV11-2	CASSFRGPSGANVLTF	TGTGCCAGCAGCTTTCGTGGGCCCTCTGGGGCCAACGTCCTGACTTTC
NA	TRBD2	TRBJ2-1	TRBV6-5	CASTTGGGSDREQFF	TGTGCCAGCACCACGGGAGGCGGATCCGACAGAGAGCAGTTCTTC
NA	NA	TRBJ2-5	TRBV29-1	CSVEGIGETQYF	TGCAGCGTGGAGGGGATCGGGGAGACCCAGTACTTC
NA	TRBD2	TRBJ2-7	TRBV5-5	CASTGREFYEQYF	TGTGCCAGCACCGGGCGGGAGTTCTACGAGCAGTACTTC
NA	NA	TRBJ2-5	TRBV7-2	CASSYTGNGETQYF	TGTGCCAGCAGCTACACAGGGAACGGAGAGACCCAGTACTTC
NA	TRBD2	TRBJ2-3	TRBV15	CATSRELAGTRTDTQYF	TGTGCCACCAGCAGAGAGTTAGCGGGAACTCGCACAGATACGCAGTATTTT
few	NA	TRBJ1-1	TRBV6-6	CATKGSGVLSDTEAFF	TGTGCCACCAAGGGGTCAGGGGTTCTGTCTGACACTGAAGCTTTCTTT
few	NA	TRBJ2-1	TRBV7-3	CASSLEGREQFF	TGTGCCAGCAGCTTAGAGGGTAGAGAGCAGTTCTTC
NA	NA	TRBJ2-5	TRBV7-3	CASSPRPGGWETQYF	TGTGCCAGCAGCCCCCGTCCCGGCGGTTGGGAGACCCAGTACTTC
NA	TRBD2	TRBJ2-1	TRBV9	CASSLRTSVSSYNEQFF	TGTGCCAGCAGCTTACGGACTAGCGTGAGCTCCTACAATGAGCAGTTCTTC
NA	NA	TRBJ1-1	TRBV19	CASSIRGVGTEAFF	TGTGCCAGTAGTATTCGGGGGGTTGGCACTGAAGCTTTCTTT
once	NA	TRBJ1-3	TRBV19	CASSLAGRGNTIYF	TGTGCCAGTAGCCTCGCGGGGCGAGGAAACACCATATATTTT
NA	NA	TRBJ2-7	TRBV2	CASRVGPVSYEQYF	TGTGCCAGCAGAGTGGGGCCCGTTTCCTACGAGCAGTACTTC
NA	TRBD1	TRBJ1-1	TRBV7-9	CASRDGQGLWAFF	TGTGCCAGCAGAGACGGACAGGGTCTTTGGGCTTTCTTT
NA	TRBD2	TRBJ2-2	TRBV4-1	CASRGGSSNTGELFF	TGCGCCAGCAGGGGGGGGAGTTCGAACACCGGGGAGCTGTTTTTT
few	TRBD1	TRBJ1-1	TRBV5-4	CASSPDRGSNTEAFF	TGTGCCAGCAGCCCGGACAGGGGCTCGAACACTGAAGCTTTCTTT
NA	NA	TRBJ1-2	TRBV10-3	CAISGPTDDSNYGYTF	TGTGCCATCAGTGGCCCGACAGACGATAGTAACTATGGCTACACCTTC
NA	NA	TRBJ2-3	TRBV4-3	CASSQAEARLTDTQYF	TGCGCCAGCAGCCAGGCAGAAGCTCGACTCACAGATACGCAGTATTTT
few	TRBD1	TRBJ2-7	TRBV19	CASSAHRGLGEQYF	TGTGCCAGTAGTGCCCACAGGGGGCTGGGCGAGCAGTACTTC
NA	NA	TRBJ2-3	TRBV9	CASTLGVTTDTQYF	TGTGCCAGCACCCTCGGAGTAACTACAGATACGCAGTATTTT
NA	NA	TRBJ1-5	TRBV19	CASSGPGTNQPQHF	TGTGCCAGTAGTGGACCGGGAACAAATCAGCCCCAGCATTTT
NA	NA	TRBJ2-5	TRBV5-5	CASSPLGGQTQYF	TGTGCCAGCAGCCCTCTCGGGGGTCAGACCCAGTACTTC
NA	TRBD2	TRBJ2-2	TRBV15	CATSSVSGRAYTGELFF	TGTGCCACCAGCAGTGTTTCCGGGAGGGCCTATACCGGGGAGCTGTTTTTT
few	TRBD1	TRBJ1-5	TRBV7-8	CASSLEGTGVQPQHF	TGTGCCAGCAGCTTAGAAGGGACAGGGGTTCAGCCCCAGCATTTT
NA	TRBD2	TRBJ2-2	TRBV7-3	CASSQLPLLAGDTGELFF	TGTGCCAGCAGCCAACTGCCCCTCCTAGCGGGGGACACCGGGGAGCTGTTTTTT
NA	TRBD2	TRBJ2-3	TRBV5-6	CASSWGLAASGTQYF	TGTGCCAGCAGCTGGGGACTAGCGGCCTCGGGTACGCAGTATTTT
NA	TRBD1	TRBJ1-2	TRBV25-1	CASSADRGNYGYTF	TGTGCCAGCAGTGCTGACAGGGGTAACTATGGCTACACCTTC
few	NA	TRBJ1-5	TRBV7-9	CASSRGAGNQPQHF	TGTGCCAGCAGCCGAGGAGCAGGCAATCAGCCCCAGCATTTT
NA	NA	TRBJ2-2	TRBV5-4	CASSLRGGGFTGELFF	TGTGCCAGCAGCTTGAGGGGCGGAGGGTTCACCGGGGAGCTGTTTTTT
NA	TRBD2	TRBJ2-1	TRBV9	CASSSPISSGGYNEQFF	TGTGCCAGCAGCTCCCCGATAAGTAGCGGGGGCTACAATGAGCAGTTCTTC
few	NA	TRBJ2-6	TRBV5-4	CASWTASGANVLTF	TGTGCCTCCTGGACAGCCTCTGGGGCCAACGTCCTGACTTTC
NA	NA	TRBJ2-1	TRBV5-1	CASSLEGRTQFF	TGCGCCAGCAGCTTGGAGGGGCGGACGCAGTTCTTC
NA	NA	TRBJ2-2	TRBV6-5	CASSYPRGGELFF	TGTGCCAGCAGTTACCCCCGGGGGGGGGAGCTGTTTTTT
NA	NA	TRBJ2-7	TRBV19	CASSIRGNEQYF	TGTGCCAGTAGTATACGGGGGAACGAGCAGTACTTC
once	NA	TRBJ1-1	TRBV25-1	CASSPGEDTEAFF	TGTGCCAGCAGTCCCGGGGAAGACACTGAAGCTTTCTTT
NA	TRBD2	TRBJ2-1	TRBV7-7	CASSSGLAGLYNEQFF	TGTGCTAGCAGCTCGGGACTAGCGGGACTCTACAATGAGCAGTTCTTC